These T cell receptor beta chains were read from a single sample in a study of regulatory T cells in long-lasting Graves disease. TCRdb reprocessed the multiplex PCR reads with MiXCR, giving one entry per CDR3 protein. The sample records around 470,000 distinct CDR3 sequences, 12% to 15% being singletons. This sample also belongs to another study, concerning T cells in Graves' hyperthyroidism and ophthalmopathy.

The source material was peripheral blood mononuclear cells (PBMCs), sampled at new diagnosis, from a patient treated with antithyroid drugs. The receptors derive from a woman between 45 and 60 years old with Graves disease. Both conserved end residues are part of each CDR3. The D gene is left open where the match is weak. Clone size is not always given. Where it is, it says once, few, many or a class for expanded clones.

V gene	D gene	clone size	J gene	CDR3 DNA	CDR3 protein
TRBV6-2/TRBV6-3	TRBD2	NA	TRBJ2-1	TGTGCCAGCAGTTATTGGGCTAGCGGGGAGAGTGAGCAGTTCTTC	CASSYWASGESEQFF
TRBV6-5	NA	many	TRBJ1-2	TGTGCCAGCAGTTACTCGACAGGCGGTGGAGGCTACACCTTC	CASSYSTGGGGYTF
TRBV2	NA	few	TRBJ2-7	TGTGCCAGCAATGTGGTCCAACAGGTCCACGAGCAGTACTTC	CASNVVQQVHEQYF
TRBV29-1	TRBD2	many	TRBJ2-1	TGCAGCGTTGGACCCCGACTAGCGGGAGGGAATGAGCAGTTCTTC	CSVGPRLAGGNEQFF
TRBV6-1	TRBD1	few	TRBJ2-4	TGTGCCAGCAGTAGGATAGACAGGGAGTTCGCCAAAAACATTCAGTACTTC	CASSRIDREFAKNIQYF
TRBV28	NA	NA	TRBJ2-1	TGTGCCAGCAGCTTTGTGGAGGGGGGGGATAATGAGCAGTTCTTC	CASSFVEGGDNEQFF
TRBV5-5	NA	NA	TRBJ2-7	TGTGCCAGCAGCTTGTTACAATACGAGCAGTACTTC	CASSLLQYEQYF
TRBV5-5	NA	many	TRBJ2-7	TGTGCCAGCAGCTTGGGTGACGGAAAGACCTACGAGCAGTACTTC	CASSLGDGKTYEQYF
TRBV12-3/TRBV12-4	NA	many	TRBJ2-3	TGTGCCAGCAGTTTAGCCGGGGAATATACGCAGTATTTT	CASSLAGEYTQYF
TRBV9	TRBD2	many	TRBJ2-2	TGTGCCAGCGGAAATGAACCGGGGGGTTTAGACACCGGGGAGCTGTTTTTT	CASGNEPGGLDTGELFF
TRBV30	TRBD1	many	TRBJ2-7	TGTGCCTGGAGTCCATCCCCCGGGACAGGATATTTCTCCTACGAGCAGTACTTC	CAWSPSPGTGYFSYEQYF
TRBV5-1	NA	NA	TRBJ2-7	TGCGCCAGCCGACCAAGGAGGGAATCCTACGAGCAGTACTTC	CASRPRRESYEQYF
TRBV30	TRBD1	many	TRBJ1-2	TGTGCCTGGAGTCAGGGGGTAGGTGGCTACACCTTC	CAWSQGVGGYTF
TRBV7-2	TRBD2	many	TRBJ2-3	TGTGCCAGCAGCCCACGGGCTAGCGGGAGGGAACTCCCAGATACGCAGTATTTT	CASSPRASGRELPDTQYF
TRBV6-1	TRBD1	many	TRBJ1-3	TGTGCCAGCAGTACGACAGGGGCTGGAAACACCATATATTTT	CASSTTGAGNTIYF
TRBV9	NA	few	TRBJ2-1	TGTGCCAGCAGCGTAGGGCTAGCTTCCTACAATGAGCAGTTCTTC	CASSVGLASYNEQFF
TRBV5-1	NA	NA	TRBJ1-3	TGCGCCAGCAGCTTGCAGACAGGCCACTCTGGAAACACCATATATTTT	CASSLQTGHSGNTIYF
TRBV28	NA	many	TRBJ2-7	TGTGCCAGCAGTATACCAGGGCCCTACGAGCAGTACTTC	CASSIPGPYEQYF
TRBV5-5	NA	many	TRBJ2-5	TGTGCCAGCAGCTTGGGCTCACTGAAGGAGACCCAGTACTTC	CASSLGSLKETQYF
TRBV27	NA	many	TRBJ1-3	TGTGCCAGCAGTCCTACCCCGGGACACTCACCTGGAAACACCATATATTTT	CASSPTPGHSPGNTIYF
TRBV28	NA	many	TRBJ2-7	TGTGCCAGCAGTGTTGCCACCGGGACCCCACCTCTTAGGGAGCAGTACTTC	CASSVATGTPPLREQYF
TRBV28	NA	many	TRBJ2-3	TGTGCCAGCAGTTTCCCGGACAGCACAGATACGCAGTATTTT	CASSFPDSTDTQYF
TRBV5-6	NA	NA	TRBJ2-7	TGTGCCAGCAGCCCGAACGGGCTAGCGCACCTCTACGAGCAGTACTTC	CASSPNGLAHLYEQYF
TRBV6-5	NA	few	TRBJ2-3	TGTGCCAGCAGTTACGGTACCACAGATACGCAGTATTTT	CASSYGTTDTQYF
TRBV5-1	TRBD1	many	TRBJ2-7	TGCGCCAGCAGCTTAAATAGGGGACAGGGCCACGAGCAGTACTTC	CASSLNRGQGHEQYF
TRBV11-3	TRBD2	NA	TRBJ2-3	TGTGCCAGCAGCTTAGGGGGTCTCGGACTAGCGGAAAGCACAGATACGCAGTATTTT	CASSLGGLGLAESTDTQYF
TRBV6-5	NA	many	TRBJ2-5	TGTGCCAGCAGTTACGGGAGAAGGGAGACCCAGTACTTC	CASSYGRRETQYF
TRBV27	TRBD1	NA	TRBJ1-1	TGTGCCAGCAGCCCCAGGGGGCGGGTAGACACTGAAGCTTTCTTT	CASSPRGRVDTEAFF
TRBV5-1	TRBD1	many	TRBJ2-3	TGCGCCAGCAGCTCCGGGACAGTGGGGGCCGATACGCAGTATTTT	CASSSGTVGADTQYF
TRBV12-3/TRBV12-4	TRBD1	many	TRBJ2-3	TGTGCCAGCAGGGCCGGGACAGCTACAGATACGCAGTATTTT	CASRAGTATDTQYF
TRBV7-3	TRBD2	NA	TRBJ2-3	TGTGCCAGCAGCGAGGGAGGGGGCACAGATACGCAGTATTTT	CASSEGGGTDTQYF
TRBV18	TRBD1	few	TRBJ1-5	TGTGCCAGCTCACCCGGGGACAGGGACCGAGGGCCCCAGCATTTT	CASSPGDRDRGPQHF
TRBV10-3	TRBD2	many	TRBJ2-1	TGTGCCATCAGTGAGCGCGGGACTAGAGGCAATGAGCAGTTCTTC	CAISERGTRGNEQFF
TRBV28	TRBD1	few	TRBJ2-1	TGTGCCAGCAGTTTATTAACTATGGCAGGGGGATACAATGAGCAGTTCTTC	CASSLLTMAGGYNEQFF
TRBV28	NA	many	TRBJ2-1	TGTGCCAGCAGTGCCGCCGGGAGTCTCAATGAGCAGTTCTTC	CASSAAGSLNEQFF
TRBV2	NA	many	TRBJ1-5	TGTGCCAGCAGTGAAGGAATACTCGATTCCACAGCTTTCAATCAGCCCCAGCATTTT	CASSEGILDSTAFNQPQHF
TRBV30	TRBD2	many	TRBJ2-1	TGTGCCTGGAGTGCCCCTCCAGCGGGAGGGAGGGGTGAGCAGTTCTTC	CAWSAPPAGGRGEQFF
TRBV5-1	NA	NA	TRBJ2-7	TGCGCCAGCAGCTTGGTGATAAGTGAAAGCTACGAGCAGTACTTC	CASSLVISESYEQYF
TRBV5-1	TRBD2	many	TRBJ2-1	TGCGCCAGCAGCTTGGCCGGACTAGCGGGAGGAGGCTACAATGAGCAGTTCTTC	CASSLAGLAGGGYNEQFF
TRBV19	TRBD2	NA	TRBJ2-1	TGTGCCAGTAGTATATCTAGCGGGAGGGACTCCTACAATGAGCAGTTCTTC	CASSISSGRDSYNEQFF
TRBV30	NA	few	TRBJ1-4	TGTGCCTGGAGCCAGGGGCCTAATGAAAAACTGTTTTTT	CAWSQGPNEKLFF
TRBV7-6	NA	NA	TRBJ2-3	TGTGCCAGCAGCTCATTGGGGGGAAGGGGTGGAACAGATACGCAGTATTTT	CASSSLGGRGGTDTQYF
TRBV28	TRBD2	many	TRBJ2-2	TGTGCCAGCAGCCCGGGACTAGTTAGGTCCCCCTACACCGGGGAGCTGTTTTTT	CASSPGLVRSPYTGELFF
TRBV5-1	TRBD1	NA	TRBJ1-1	TGCGCCAGCAGCTTGGTAGGGGGCATGAACACTGAAGCTTTCTTT	CASSLVGGMNTEAFF
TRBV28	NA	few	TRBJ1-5	TGTGCCAGCAGTTGGGGGCAGAATCAGCCCCAGCATTTT	CASSWGQNQPQHF
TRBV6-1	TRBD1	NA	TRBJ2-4	TGTGCCAGCAGTGAAGCGGATCGGACAGGGGGTCCCAAAAACATTCAGTACTTC	CASSEADRTGGPKNIQYF
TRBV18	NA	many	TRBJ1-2	TGTGCCAGCTCTCCGATTTGGGGGGACTATGGCTACACCTTC	CASSPIWGDYGYTF
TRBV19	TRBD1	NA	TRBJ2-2	TGTGCCAGTAGTATAAAGGGGGCCTACACCGGGGAGCTGTTTTTT	CASSIKGAYTGELFF
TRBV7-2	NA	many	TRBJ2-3	TGTGCCAGCAGCTTACGTACTAGCTCAGATACGCAGTATTTT	CASSLRTSSDTQYF